The T cell receptor beta chain described here comes from a study of cytomegalovirus exposure and HLA in healthy donors. The PCR was carried out with 60 Vbeta primers and 13 Jbeta primers. Measured with immunoSEQ multiplex PCR; TCRdb has only the in-frame clones, and not every one. The sample includes around 150,000 clones, about 75% of them seen just once. Germline V gives CDR1 SGHNT, CDR2 YYREEE (reference sequence). CDR3 length: 15 residues. Germline trimming cut 4 bases from V and 4 bases from J; bases unmatched to any gene: 4. This chain links TRBV5-4 with TRBJ2-3, with 12 bases aligning to TRBD2. The specimen sequenced was PBMCs. The source of this sequence is a woman aged 25 to 39 in good health and CMV-seronegative. CDR3 sequence (DNA): TGTGCCAGCAGCCTGACTAGCGGGGGATCAGATACGCAGTATTTT. This translates into CASSLTSGGSDTQYF.